This TCR beta chain was identified during a study of Ad26.COV2.S vaccination and SARS-CoV-2 variants. At the level of the study: Once, or twice with 56 days between doses, Ad26.COV2.S was given intramuscularly. General observations from the study: Substantial breadth in spike-specific CD8+ and CD4+ T cell responses was reportedly seen after vaccination.

This clone has a single count. The antigen is unknown. The protocol was immunoSEQ multiplex PCR, while the TCRdb copy is restricted to in-frame clones and leaves out a portion. The sample has about 450,000 clones; nearly 90% are singletons. V lost 4 bases, J lost 4 bases, and 11 bases lay in between. The CDR3 length is 14 residues. Germline V gene sequence: CDR1 MNHEY, CDR2 SVGEGT. Treatment noted: some 19 received Ad26.COV2.S at low or high dose, single or two shots; about 5 received placebo; per-sample allocation not given. Vaccine and placebo recipients were sampled on day 63 after the first injection. Expression of Wuhan-strain SARS-CoV-2 spike came from the Ad26 vector that formed the vaccine.

V usage is TRBV6-2 or TRBV6-3 and J usage is TRBJ2-1, with D possibly TRBD2 on 5 matching bases. This sequence was found in a person between 18 and 60 years old who received the Ad26.COV2.S COVID-19 vaccine or a placebo. The sample consisted of peripheral blood, taken in a trial of Ad26.COV2.S vaccine versus placebo. Here the CDR3 reads CASSLGRGYNEQFF. CDR3 in DNA: TGTGCCAGCAGTTTGGGCCGGGGTTACAATGAGCAGTTCTTC.